One sample yielded the 17 T cell receptor beta chains listed below, sequenced in a study of T cell responses to AZD1222 COVID-19 vaccine. The assay was immunoSEQ multiplex PCR, and TCRdb's table has in-frame clones only and misses some. Among about 76,000 clones listed, roughly 90% were seen once. The sample consisted of peripheral blood, taken on day 0 of MenACWY control vaccination. The origin of the receptors is an adult in good health.

The genes are TRBV5-5 and TRBJ1-2; 9 nucleotides agree with TRBD1. With V trimmed by 0 bases and J by 5 bases, 2 bases remained unmatched. Germline V gene lookup returns CDR1 SGHKS and CDR2 YYEKEE (reference sequence). CDR3 length: 14 amino acids. CDR3 residues: CASSLGTGEYGYTF. DNA for the CDR3: TGTGCCAGCAGCTTGGGGACAGGGGAGTATGGCTACACCTTC.

The chain uses TRBV12-3 or TRBV12-4 and TRBJ2-2; D uncertain. V lost 3 bases and J 2 bases, leaving 4 bases between the germline ends. This CDR3 region has 13 residues. CDR3 coding DNA: TGTGCCAGCAGTTTTACTAACACCGGGGAGCTGTTTTTT. Its protein is CASSFTNTGELFF.

The chain combines TRBV7-6 with TRBJ1-1, with D possibly being TRBD1 (6 bases). This CDR3 contains 17 residues. Trimming removed 6 bases at V and 0 bases at J, with 20 bases between. The germline V gene has CDR1 SGHVS and CDR2 FNYEAQ. The CDR3 region is CASSPRGDAPMNTEAFF. CDR3 coding DNA: TGTGCCAGCAGTCCTAGGGGGGACGCCCCGATGAACACTGAAGCTTTCTTT.

The chain recombines TRBV30 with TRBJ1-2, with D perhaps matching TRBD1 (5 bases). CDR3 size: 12 residues. The V end was cut by 3 bases, the J end by 11 bases, with 16 bases between. Germline values: CDR1 GTSNPN, CDR2 SVGIG (reference sequence). CDR3 sequence: CAWSGQGVGYTF. CDR3 DNA sequence: TGTGCCTGGAGCGGGCAGGGCGTGGGGTACACCTTC.

This clone has only one observation. The J gene is TRBJ1-5, the V gene TRBV9; D not resolved. Trimming removed 3 bases from V and 0 bases from J, with 7 bases in between. CDR1 and CDR2 from the germline V gene are SGDLS and YYNGEE. CDR3 length: 14 amino acids. CDR3 coding DNA: TGTGCCAGCAGCGCCTTTGATAGCAATCAGCCCCAGCATTTT. Encoded protein: CASSAFDSNQPQHF. Variable domain in full (rest from reference TRBV9 and TRBJ1-5): DSGVTQTPKHLITATGQRVTLRCSPRSGDLSVYWYQQSLDQGLQFLIQYYNGEERAKGNILERFSAQQFPDLHSELNLSSLELGDSALYFCASSAFDSNQPQHFGDGTRLSIL.

This clone was detected a few times. The chain joins TRBV4-2 to TRBJ1-3, with 8 bases aligning to TRBD1. Germline values: CDR1 LGHNA, CDR2 YNFKEQ. CDR3 length: 16 amino acids. J lost 4 bases, V lost 5 bases, and 10 bases had no gene match. CDR3 sequence: CASSGLTGVGGNTIYF. CDR3 bases: TGTGCCAGCAGCGGCCTGACAGGGGTGGGGGGAAACACCATATATTTT.

The rearrangement uses TRBV28 and TRBJ2-5; no firm D call. This CDR3 has 13 amino acids. Trimming stripped 8 bases from V and 0 bases from J, with 10 bases between. Germline V CDR1 and CDR2: MDHEN, SYDVKM. CDR3 in amino acids: CASGKVYQETQYF. For the CDR3, the DNA is TGTGCCAGCGGTAAAGTGTACCAAGAGACCCAGTACTTC.

V gene TRBV7-2 combines with J gene TRBJ2-5, with D perhaps matching TRBD1 or TRBD2 (5 bases each). Between the trimmed V and J ends, which lost 3 bases and 1 base, there was a span of 12 bases. Per germline, CDR1 SGHTA and CDR2 FQGNSA. The CDR3 runs to 15 residues. CDR3: CASSLGRAGQETQYF. In nucleotides, the CDR3 is TGTGCCAGCAGCTTGGGGCGGGCTGGCCAAGAGACCCAGTACTTC.

The J gene is TRBJ1-1, the V gene TRBV30; D uncertain. Per the germline V gene, CDR1 is GTSNPN and CDR2 is SVGIG (reference sequence). V lost 3 bases and J 1 base, leaving 9 bases between the germline ends. The CDR3 length is 13 residues. The CDR3 DNA reads TGTGCCTGGAGGAGACTCGGGAACACTGAAGCTTTCTTT. It codes for CAWRRLGNTEAFF.

The V call is TRBV6-5, the J call TRBJ1-1, with 7 bases lining up with TRBD1. The CDR3 runs 14 residues. Trimming at V came to 3 bases and at J to 5 bases, leaving 6 bases not matched to a gene. Germline V CDR1 and CDR2: MNHEY, SVGAGI. The CDR3 nucleotides are TGTGCCAGCAGTTATTCAGCAGGGGGGACTGAAGCTTTCTTT. Translating gives CASSYSAGGTEAFF.

The gene calls are TRBV23-1 and TRBJ1-1; weak D call: TRBD1 (6 bases). TRBV23-1 is an ORF for which the function is uncertain. With 2 bases removed from V and 0 bases from J, the gap between germline ends came to 16 bases. CDR3 size: 17 residues. The CDR3 loop reads CASSQQGRPPMNTEAFF. The DNA for the CDR3 is TGCGCCAGCAGTCAACAGGGGCGACCACCCATGAACACTGAAGCTTTCTTT.

The rearrangement joins TRBV6-5 to TRBJ2-7, with TRBD2 as a possible D gene (6 bases). The CDR3 has 15 residues. The V end lost 6 bases, the J end lost 0 bases, and 15 bases lay between the germline ends. Germline V gene lookup returns CDR1 MNHEY and CDR2 SVGAGI. CDR3 in amino acids: CASSLGLTPSYEQYF. Written as DNA, the CDR3 is TGTGCCAGCAGCCTGGGACTCACCCCCTCCTACGAGCAGTACTTC.

The rearrangement joins TRBV6-5 to TRBJ1-1; unclear D gene. The CDR3 spans 13 residues. Trimming pared 4 bases from V and 5 bases from J, leaving 11 bases between. Germline CDR1 is MNHEY and CDR2 is SVGAGI. The CDR3 DNA reads as TGTGCCAGCAGTTTTAAGGGCTGGACTGAAGCTTTCTTT. Its translation is CASSFKGWTEAFF.

The chain employs TRBV19 and TRBJ2-7, with 7 bases aligning to TRBD1. The CDR3 spans 15 residues. The J segment lost 3 bases and the V segment lost 5 bases, leaving 10 bases of the junction unmatched. Germline V lookup: CDR1 LNHDA, CDR2 SQIVND (reference sequence). CDR3: CASSVPGQRFYEQYF. The CDR3 DNA reads TGTGCCAGTAGTGTACCGGGACAGAGATTCTACGAGCAGTACTTC.

This chain uses TRBV12-5 with TRBJ1-2, with D uncertain. This CDR3 is built from 13 residues. V lost 0 bases to trimming and J lost 8 bases, with 10 bases between them. Germline CDR1 LGHNT, CDR2 FRNRAP. This chain's CDR3 is CASGLVRREGYTF. In nucleotides, the CDR3 is TGTGCTAGTGGTTTGGTACGTAGGGAGGGCTACACCTTC. Full variable domain (outside the CDR3, taken from reference TRBV12-5 and TRBJ1-2): DARVTQTPRHKVTEMGQEVTMRCQPILGHNTVFWYRQTMMQGLELLAYFRNRAPLDDSGMPKDRFSAEMPDATLATLKIQPSEPRDSAVYFCASGLVRREGYTFGSGTRLTVV.

J is TRBJ2-1 and V is TRBV7-2; perhaps TRBD1 as D (5 bases). The CDR3 is 15 amino acids. V was trimmed by 5 bases and J by 5 bases, leaving 16 bases between them. Germline CDR1 and CDR2: SGHTA and FQGNSA. As DNA, the CDR3 is TGTGCCAGCAGCCATCGACAGCCCACTGACAATGAGCAGTTCTTC. It is translated as CASSHRQPTDNEQFF. The whole variable domain, remainder taken from reference TRBV7-2 and TRBJ2-1, is GAGVSQSPSNKVTEKGKDVELRCDPISGHTALYWYRQSLGQGLEFLIYFQGNSAPDKSGLPSDRFSAERTGGSVSTLTIQRTQQEDSAVYLCASSHRQPTDNEQFFGPGTRLTVL.

The chain joins TRBV27 to TRBJ1-2, with 8 bases that match TRBD1. The CDR3 spans 13 residues. Germline CDR1 reads MNHEY; CDR2 reads SMNVEV (reference sequence). V was clipped by 8 bases and J by 7 bases; unmatched bases: 9. The DNA of the CDR3 is TGTGCCAGCCGGACAGGGTGGATTTCTGGCTACACCTTC. It specifies CASRTGWISGYTF.